Described below is a single T cell receptor (beta chain) sequence and its context. This record belongs to a study of T-cell memory formation after mild COVID-19. V trimming: 5 bases; J trimming: 6 bases; junction bases outside the gene matches: 12. The germline V gene encodes CDR1 MNHEY and CDR2 SMNVEV (reference sequence). The length of the CDR3 is 16 residues. TCRdb passed the 5' RACE reads through MiXCR, listing each CDR3 protein once. The data hold 450,000 to 650,000 distinct CDR3 sequences, with over 15% observed a single time. The chain has TRBV27 and TRBJ2-5; 10 bases match TRBD1. The sample comprised PBMCs or a T cell subset sorted from them (not recorded which). The source is an adult woman who had mild COVID-19 (a few samples of this study predate the infection). Cell type and time point are not known. The CDR3 bases are TGTGCCAGCAGTCCTGACCGGGACAGGGGAACAAAGACCCAGTACTTC. It encodes CASSPDRDRGTKTQYF.